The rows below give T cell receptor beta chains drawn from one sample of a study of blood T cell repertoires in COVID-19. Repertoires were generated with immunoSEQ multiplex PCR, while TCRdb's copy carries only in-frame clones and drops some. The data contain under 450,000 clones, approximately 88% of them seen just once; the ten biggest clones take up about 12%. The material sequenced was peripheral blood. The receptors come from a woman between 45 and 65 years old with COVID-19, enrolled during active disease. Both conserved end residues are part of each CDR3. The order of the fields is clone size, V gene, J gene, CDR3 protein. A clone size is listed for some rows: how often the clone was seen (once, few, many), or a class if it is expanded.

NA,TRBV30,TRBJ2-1,CAWSRGVVVSFSEQFF
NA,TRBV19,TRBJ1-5,CASSIMVSDQPQHF
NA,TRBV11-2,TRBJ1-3,CASSLGDGAGNTIYF
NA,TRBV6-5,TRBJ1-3,CASSTDRVNTIYF
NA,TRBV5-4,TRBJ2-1,CASSPVGGGGNEQFF
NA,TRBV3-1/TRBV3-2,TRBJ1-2,CASSPRQTTNYGYTF
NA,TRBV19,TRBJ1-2,CASSLDRGQGYGYTF
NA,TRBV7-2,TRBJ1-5,CASSLMGASNQPQHF
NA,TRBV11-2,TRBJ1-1,CASRESQGFEAFF
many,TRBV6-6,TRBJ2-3,CASSYQGGGTDTQYF
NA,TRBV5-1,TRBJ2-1,CASSLVLGFGDNEQFF
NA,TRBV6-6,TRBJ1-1,CASYLIEAFF
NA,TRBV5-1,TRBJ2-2,CASSLDGTGTGELFF
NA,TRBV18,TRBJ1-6,CASSPEGSSYNSPLHF
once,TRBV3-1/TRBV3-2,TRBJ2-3,CASSPGTSRDTQYF
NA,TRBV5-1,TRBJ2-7,CASSLGTGVYEQYF
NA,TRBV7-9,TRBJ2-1,CASRQGPLSSYNEQFF
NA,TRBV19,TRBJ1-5,CASSQDFNQPQHF
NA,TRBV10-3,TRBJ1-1,CAISQGARSFNTEAFF
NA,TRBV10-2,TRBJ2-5,CASSGETSGTSYQETQYF
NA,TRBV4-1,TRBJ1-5,CASSQESRQPQHF
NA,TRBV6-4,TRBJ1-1,CASSEAGGGTEAFF
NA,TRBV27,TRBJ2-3,CASSLQGQTTDTQYF
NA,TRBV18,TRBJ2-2,CASSPPSQGDTGELFF
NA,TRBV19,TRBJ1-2,CASKDFEGGDGYTF
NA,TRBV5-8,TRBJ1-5,CASSQGSHSNQPQHF
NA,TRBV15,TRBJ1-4,CATSRVGRGISNEKLFF
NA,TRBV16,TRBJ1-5,CASSQSMRGGSNQPQHF
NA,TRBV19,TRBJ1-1,CASSPLDRPYAEAFF